This T cell receptor beta chain was documented in a study of T-cell memory formation after mild COVID-19. Whole-study context: Clusters of TCRs were largely donor specific. Study-wide results and caveats: Clones that contracted from day 15 to 85 had balanced CD4/CD8; later expanders were CD4+ biased. CD8+ contracting clones occupied EMRA, while CD4+ ones occupied mainly CM and EM.

This clonotype was counted a few times. Its antigen is unidentified. Constant-segment primers and 5'RACE yielded cDNA libraries for TCR alpha and TCR beta, each carrying sample barcodes and UMIs. TCRdb redid the calling of the 5' RACE reads with MiXCR, one entry per CDR3 protein. The sample yields over 40,000 distinct CDR3 sequences, approximately 12% seen once. CDR3 length: 12 residues. The V and J ends lost 5 bases and 5 bases respectively, with 6 bases between them. Germline V lookup: CDR1 SGHTA, CDR2 FQGTGA. The chain uses TRBV7-3 and TRBJ2-2; D unresolved. This TCR derives from a man between 18 and 29 years old who had mild COVID-19 (a few samples of this study predate the infection). Cell type and time point are not known. Specimen: PBMCs or a T cell subset sorted from them (not recorded which). This chain's CDR3 is CASSTRTGELFF. Here the CDR3 DNA reads TGTGCCAGCAGCACAAGGACCGGGGAGCTGTTTTTT.